The sequence of this T cell receptor beta chain was determined in a study of blood T cell repertoires in COVID-19. V lost 2 bases to trimming and J lost 4 bases, with 8 bases between them. This CDR3 contains 13 residues. CDR1 is MGHDK and CDR2 is SYGVNS in the germline V gene. Generated by immunoSEQ multiplex PCR, the TCRdb table keeps only in-frame clones and is missing some. Among 210,000 or so clones listed, 65% to 85% were seen once. The specimen was PBMCs or T cells enriched from blood (not recorded which). V usage is TRBV25-1 and J usage is TRBJ1-2; a weak D match, TRBD1 (6 bases). The TCR originated in a woman aged 40 to 50 with acute COVID-19. The CDR3, as DNA: TGTGCCAGCAGTGAAGACAGGTTCTATGGCTACACCTTC. Amino acid sequence: CASSEDRFYGYTF.